These 12 T cell receptor beta chains came from one sample sequenced in a study of control samples from healthy donors and cancer patients. The table came from immunoSEQ multiplex PCR; TCRdb's copy has only in-frame clones and leaves some out. Among more than 95,000 clones, about 90% were seen once, and the ten largest hold 1.5% to 2%. The sequenced sample consisted of blood. The receptors originated from a man aged 18 to 30 in good health.

V usage is TRBV18 and J usage is TRBJ2-7, with 7 bases identical to TRBD1. The CDR3 extends over 16 amino acids. Germline-derived CDR1 and CDR2 are KGHSH and LQKENI. The trim removed 4 bases at V and 3 bases at J, leaving 12 bases unmatched. The CDR3 protein is CASSRDTGAGNYEQYF. The CDR3 bases are TGTGCCAGCTCACGCGACACAGGGGCTGGGAACTACGAGCAGTACTTC. Looking up the rest from reference TRBV18 and TRBJ2-7 gives the full variable domain: NAGVMQNPRHLVRRRGQEARLRCSPMKGHSHVYWYRQLPEEGLKFMVYLQKENIIDESGMPKERFSAEFPKEGPSILRIQQVVRGDSAAYFCASSRDTGAGNYEQYFGPGTRLTVT.

This clone was seen a handful of times. V usage is TRBV28 and J usage is TRBJ2-2; D is undetermined. CDR1 is MDHEN, CDR2 SYDVKM, per germline. With 2 bases removed from V and 4 bases from J, the gap between germline ends came to 11 bases. The CDR3 has 15 amino acids. The DNA of the CDR3 is TGTGCCAGCAGTTTAGGTTTAGCACTCACCGGGGAGCTGTTTTTT. Protein: CASSLGLALTGELFF.

V and J are TRBV9 and TRBJ1-2; tentatively, D is TRBD1 (5 bases). CDR1 is SGDLS and CDR2 is YYNGEE in the germline V gene. This CDR3 has 12 amino acids. The V end was cut by 7 bases, the J end by 3 bases, with 10 bases between. As DNA, the CDR3 is TGTGCCAGCCTCCGGGGGGACTATGGCTACACCTTC. Translation gives CASLRGDYGYTF. The variable domain in full, completed from reference TRBV9 and TRBJ1-2, reads DSGVTQTPKHLITATGQRVTLRCSPRSGDLSVYWYQQSLDQGLQFLIQYYNGEERAKGNILERFSAQQFPDLHSELNLSSLELGDSALYFCASLRGDYGYTFGSGTRLTVV.

V and J are TRBV5-1 and TRBJ1-2; D remains unclear. Germline CDR1 is SGHRS and CDR2 is YFSETQ. CDR3 length equals 15 residues. V was cut by 4 bases and J by 3 bases, with 16 bases left in between. The CDR3 reads CASSLTDPGDYGYTF. The CDR3 nucleotides are TGCGCCAGCAGCCTTACCGACCCCGGGGACTATGGCTACACCTTC. The full variable domain, rest sourced from reference TRBV5-1 and TRBJ1-2, is KAGVTQTPRYLIKTRGQQVTLSCSPISGHRSVSWYQQTPGQGLQFLFEYFSETQRNKGNFPGRFSGRQFSNSRSEMNVSTLELGDSALYLCASSLTDPGDYGYTFGSGTRLTVV.

This chain links TRBV27 with TRBJ2-7, with 10 nucleotides matching TRBD1. CDR1 is MNHEY and CDR2 is SMNVEV in the germline V gene (reference sequence). The CDR3 contains 14 residues. J lost 4 bases, V lost 6 bases, and 6 bases had no gene match. Written as DNA, the CDR3 is TGTGCCAGCAGGTCTGGACAGGGGGTTTACGAGCAGTACTTC. Amino acid sequence: CASRSGQGVYEQYF.

J is TRBJ1-2 and V is TRBV5-1; 12 bases line up with TRBD1. This CDR3 has 19 residues. V lost 0 bases to trimming and J lost 5 bases; unmatched junction nucleotides: 14. CDR1 and CDR2 (germline): SGHRS, YFSETQ. The CDR3 DNA reads as TGCGCCAGCAGCTTGGGGGCCGGGACAGGGGGCGCCAGGGGTTATGGCTACACCTTC. Amino acids: CASSLGAGTGGARGYGYTF.

The chain employs TRBV10-3 and TRBJ2-2, with TRBD2 matching over 9 bases. J gave up 8 bases and V 10 bases, and 14 bases lay outside the gene matches. The V gene's germline CDR1 is ENHRY and CDR2 SYGVKD. This CDR3 is 15 amino acids long. CDR3 DNA sequence: TGTGCCACCGCAAACGAACTAGCGGGTTCTGGGGAGCTGTTTTTT. It yields the protein CATANELAGSGELFF.

This clone was counted a few times. The V gene is TRBV27, the J gene TRBJ1-5; D may be TRBD1 (5 bases). CDR3 length: 14 residues. Germline V lookup: CDR1 MNHEY, CDR2 SMNVEV (reference sequence). Trimming removed 8 bases from V and 2 bases from J, with 13 bases in between. DNA for the CDR3: TGTGCCAGCTCACTGAGGGGTGGCAATCAGCCCCAGCATTTT. Its protein product is CASSLRGGNQPQHF.

The chain employs TRBV5-1 and TRBJ2-1; TRBD1 matches 10 bases. With 4 bases clipped from V and 6 bases from J, the junction kept 4 bases outside the gene matches. Germline CDR1 reads SGHRS; CDR2 reads YFSETQ. This CDR3 spans 14 amino acids. The CDR3 coding sequence is TGCGCCAGCAGCCCGGGACAGGGGCTCAATGAGCAGTTCTTC. Translation: CASSPGQGLNEQFF.

The V and J genes are TRBV27 and TRBJ1-4; 8 nucleotides agree with TRBD1. Germline CDR1 reads MNHEY; CDR2 reads SMNVEV (reference sequence). J lost 14 bases, V lost 6 bases, and 11 bases had no gene match. The CDR3 is made up of 13 amino acids. CDR3 nucleotide sequence: TGTGCCAGCAGGCAGGGGGCGCAGAGGTATCTGTTTTTT. As protein: CASRQGAQRYLFF.

Remarks on this clone: Other DNA sequences in the sample encode the same CDR3. V is TRBV4-3 and J is TRBJ1-5; 8 nucleotides line up with TRBD1. J gave up 1 base and V 0 bases, and 5 bases lay outside the gene matches. The CDR3 contains 17 residues. Per the germline V gene, CDR1 is LGHNA and CDR2 is YSLEER. CDR3 coding DNA: TGCGCCAGCAGCCAAGATGATAACAGGGGGAGCAATCAGCCCCAGCATTTT. Translation gives CASSQDDNRGSNQPQHF.

A remark on this clone: The germline gene is not matched at one end of the junction; a read error may be the cause. The chain recombines TRBV7-2 with TRBJ1-2; 9 nucleotides align to TRBD1. The CDR3 has 13 residues. Germline V lookup: CDR1 SGHTA, CDR2 FQGNSA. The DNA of the CDR3 is TGTGCCAGCAGCTTATGGGGGACAGGGCCCGACTTCTTC. It translates to CASSLWGTGPDFF. Using reference TRBV7-2 and TRBJ1-2 for the parts outside the CDR3, the full variable domain is GAGVSQSPSNKVTEKGKDVELRCDPISGHTALYWYRQSLGQGLEFLIYFQGNSAPDKSGLPSDRFSAERTGGSVSTLTIQRTQQEDSAVYLCASSLWGTGPDFFGSGTRLTVV.